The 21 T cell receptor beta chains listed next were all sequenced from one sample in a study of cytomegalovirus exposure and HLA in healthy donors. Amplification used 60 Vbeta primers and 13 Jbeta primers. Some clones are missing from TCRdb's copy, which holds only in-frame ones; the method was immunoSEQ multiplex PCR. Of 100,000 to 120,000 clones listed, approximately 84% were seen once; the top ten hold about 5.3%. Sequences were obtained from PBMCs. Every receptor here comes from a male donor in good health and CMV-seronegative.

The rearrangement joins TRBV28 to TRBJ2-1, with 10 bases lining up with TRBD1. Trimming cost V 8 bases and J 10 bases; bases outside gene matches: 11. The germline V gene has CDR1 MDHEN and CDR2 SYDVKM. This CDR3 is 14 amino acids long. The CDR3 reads CASVRQGAPGEQFF. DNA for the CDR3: TGTGCCAGCGTGAGACAGGGGGCGCCGGGAGAGCAGTTCTTC.

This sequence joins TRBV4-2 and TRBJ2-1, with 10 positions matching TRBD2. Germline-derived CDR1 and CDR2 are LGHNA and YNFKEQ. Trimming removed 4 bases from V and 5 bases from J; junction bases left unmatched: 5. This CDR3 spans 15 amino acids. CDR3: CASSRGTSDNNEQFF. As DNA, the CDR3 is TGTGCCAGCAGCCGTGGGACTAGCGATAACAATGAGCAGTTCTTC.

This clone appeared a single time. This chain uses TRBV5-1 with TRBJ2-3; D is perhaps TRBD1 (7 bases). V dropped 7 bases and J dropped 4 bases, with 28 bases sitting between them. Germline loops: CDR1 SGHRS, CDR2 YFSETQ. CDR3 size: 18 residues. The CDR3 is CASRGPRGGTSFADTQYF. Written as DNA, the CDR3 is TGCGCCAGCCGCGGACCTAGAGGGGGCACTAGCTTTGCAGATACGCAGTATTTT.

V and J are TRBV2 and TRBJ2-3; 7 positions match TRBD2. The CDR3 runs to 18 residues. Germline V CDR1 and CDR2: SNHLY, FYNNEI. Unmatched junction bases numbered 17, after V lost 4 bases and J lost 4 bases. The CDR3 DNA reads TGTGCCAGCAGTGCGTCTCTATTAGCGGGCATCGTTTCAGATACGCAGTATTTT. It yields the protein CASSASLLAGIVSDTQYF.

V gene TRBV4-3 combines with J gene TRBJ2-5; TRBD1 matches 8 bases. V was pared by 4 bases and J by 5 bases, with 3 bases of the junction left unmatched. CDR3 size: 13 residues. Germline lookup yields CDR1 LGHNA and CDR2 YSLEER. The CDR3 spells CASSLDREETQYF. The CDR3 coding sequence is TGCGCCAGCAGCCTGGACAGGGAGGAGACCCAGTACTTC.

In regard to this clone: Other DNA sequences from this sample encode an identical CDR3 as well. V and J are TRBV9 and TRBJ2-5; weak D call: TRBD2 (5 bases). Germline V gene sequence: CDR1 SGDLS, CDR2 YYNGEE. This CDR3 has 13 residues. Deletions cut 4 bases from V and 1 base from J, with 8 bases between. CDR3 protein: CASSLRGQETQYF. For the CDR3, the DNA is TGTGCCAGCAGCTTACGGGGCCAAGAGACCCAGTACTTC.

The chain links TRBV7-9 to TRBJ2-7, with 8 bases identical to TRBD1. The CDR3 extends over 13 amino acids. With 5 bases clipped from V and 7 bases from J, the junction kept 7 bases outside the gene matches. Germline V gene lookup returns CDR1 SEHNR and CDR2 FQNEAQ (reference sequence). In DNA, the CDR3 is TGTGCCAGCAGCCTCGACAGGGGACGGGAGCAGTACTTC. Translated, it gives CASSLDRGREQYF.

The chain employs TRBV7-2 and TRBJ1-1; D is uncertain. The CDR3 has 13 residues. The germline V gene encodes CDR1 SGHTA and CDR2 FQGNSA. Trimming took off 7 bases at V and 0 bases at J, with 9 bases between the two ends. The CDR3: CASTYYLNTEAFF. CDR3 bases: TGTGCCAGCACCTATTATTTGAACACTGAAGCTTTCTTT.

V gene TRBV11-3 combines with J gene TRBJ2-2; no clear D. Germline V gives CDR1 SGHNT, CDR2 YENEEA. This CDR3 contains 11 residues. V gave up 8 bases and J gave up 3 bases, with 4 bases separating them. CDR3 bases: TGTGCCAGCTTCGACACCGGGGAGCTGTTTTTT. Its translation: CASFDTGELFF.

The DNA for the CDR3 is TGTGCCAGCAGTGAATTGGCCGGGGGGTACGAGCAGTACTTC. Translated: CASSELAGGYEQYF. The chain couples TRBV6-1 to TRBJ2-7; 7 nucleotides align to TRBD2. The V and J ends lost 2 bases and 4 bases, in that order; junction bases with no gene match: 5. This CDR3 has 14 amino acids. The germline V gene encodes CDR1 MNHNS and CDR2 SASEGT.

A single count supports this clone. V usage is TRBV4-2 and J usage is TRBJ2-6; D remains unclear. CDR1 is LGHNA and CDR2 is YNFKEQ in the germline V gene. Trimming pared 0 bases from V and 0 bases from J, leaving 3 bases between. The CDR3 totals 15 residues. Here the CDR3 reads CASSQDYSGANVLTF. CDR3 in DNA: TGTGCCAGCAGCCAAGATTACTCTGGGGCCAACGTCCTGACTTTC.

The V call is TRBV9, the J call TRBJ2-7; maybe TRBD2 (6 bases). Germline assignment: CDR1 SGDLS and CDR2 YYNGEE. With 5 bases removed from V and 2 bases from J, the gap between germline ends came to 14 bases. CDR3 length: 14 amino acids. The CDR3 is CASSLTSEAYEQYF. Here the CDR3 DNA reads TGTGCCAGCAGTCTGACTAGTGAAGCCTACGAGCAGTACTTC.

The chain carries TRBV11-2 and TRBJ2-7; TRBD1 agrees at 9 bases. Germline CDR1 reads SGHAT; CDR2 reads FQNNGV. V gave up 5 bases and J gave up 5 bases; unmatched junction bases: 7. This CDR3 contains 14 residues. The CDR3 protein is CASSPPRDRDEQYF. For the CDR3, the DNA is TGTGCCAGCAGCCCCCCCCGGGACAGGGACGAGCAGTACTTC.

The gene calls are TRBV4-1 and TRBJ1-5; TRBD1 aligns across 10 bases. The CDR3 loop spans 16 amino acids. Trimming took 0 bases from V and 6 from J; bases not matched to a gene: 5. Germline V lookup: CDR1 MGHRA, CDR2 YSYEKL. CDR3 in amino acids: CASSQDRQGASQPQHF. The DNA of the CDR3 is TGCGCCAGCAGCCAAGATCGACAGGGGGCCAGTCAGCCCCAGCATTTT.

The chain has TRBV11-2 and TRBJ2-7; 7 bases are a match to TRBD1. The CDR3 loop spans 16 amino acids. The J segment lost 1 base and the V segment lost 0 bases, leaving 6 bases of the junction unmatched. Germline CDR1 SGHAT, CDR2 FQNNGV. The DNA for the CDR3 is TGTGCCAGCAGCTTAGAGGCAGGGGGAAAATCCTACGAGCAGTACTTC. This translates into CASSLEAGGKSYEQYF.

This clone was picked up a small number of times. CDR3 sequence: CASSLAGLEQYF. The CDR3 nucleotides read TGTGCCAGCAGCTTGGCAGGTCTCGAGCAGTACTTC. The chain has TRBV5-4 and TRBJ2-7; D remains unclear. V lost 0 bases and J lost 6, with 7 bases in between. Germline-derived CDR1 and CDR2 are SGHNT and YYREEE (reference sequence). This CDR3 has 12 amino acids. The variable domain in full, completed from reference TRBV5-4 and TRBJ2-7, reads ETGVTQSPTHLIKTRGQQVTLRCSSQSGHNTVSWYQQALGQGPQFIFQYYREEENGRGNFPPRFSGLQFPNYSSELNVNALELDDSALYLCASSLAGLEQYFGPGTRLTVT.

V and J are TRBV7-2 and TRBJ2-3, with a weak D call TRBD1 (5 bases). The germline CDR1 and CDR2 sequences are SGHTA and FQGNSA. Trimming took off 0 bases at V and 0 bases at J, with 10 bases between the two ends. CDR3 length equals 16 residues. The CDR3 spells CASSLAQGFSTDTQYF. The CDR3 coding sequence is TGTGCCAGCAGCTTAGCGCAGGGATTTAGCACAGATACGCAGTATTTT.

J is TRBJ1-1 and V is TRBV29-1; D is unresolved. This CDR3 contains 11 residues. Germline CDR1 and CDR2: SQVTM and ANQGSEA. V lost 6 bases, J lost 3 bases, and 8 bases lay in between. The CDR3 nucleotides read TGCAGCGTCGCAGGTTACACTGAAGCTTTCTTT. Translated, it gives CSVAGYTEAFF.

The CDR3 bases are TGCGCCAGCAGCCAGTTTGCTCGGGACTTCCAAGAGACCCAGTACTTC. Translated, it gives CASSQFARDFQETQYF. The chain joins TRBV4-3 to TRBJ2-5, with a tentative D call TRBD2 (6 bases). This CDR3 is 16 amino acids long. Germline lookup yields CDR1 LGHNA and CDR2 YSLEER. Deletions cut 3 bases from V and 1 base from J, with 15 bases between.

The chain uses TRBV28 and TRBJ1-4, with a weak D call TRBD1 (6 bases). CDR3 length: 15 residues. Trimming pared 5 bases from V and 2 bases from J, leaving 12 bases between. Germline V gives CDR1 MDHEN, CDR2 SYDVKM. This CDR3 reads CASSPQGITNEKLFF. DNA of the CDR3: TGTGCCAGCAGTCCCCAGGGGATTACTAATGAAAAACTGTTTTTT. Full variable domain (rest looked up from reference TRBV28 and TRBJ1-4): DVKVTQSSRYLVKRTGEKVFLECVQDMDHENMFWYRQDPGLGLRLIYFSYDVKMKEKGDIPEGYSVSREKKERFSLILESASTNQTSMYLCASSPQGITNEKLFFGSGTQLSVL.

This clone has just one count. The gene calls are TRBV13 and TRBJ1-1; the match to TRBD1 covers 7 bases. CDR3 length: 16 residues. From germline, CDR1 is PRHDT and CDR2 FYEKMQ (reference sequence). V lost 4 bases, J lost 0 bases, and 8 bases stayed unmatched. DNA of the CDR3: TGTGCCAGCAGCTACGGGACAGATAACTTGAACACTGAAGCTTTCTTT. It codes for CASSYGTDNLNTEAFF.